This TCR beta chain appears in the sequencing data of a study of T cells in Graves' hyperthyroidism and ophthalmopathy. General study results and limits: Ophthalmopathy got predicted by the model a median about six months before its onset.

Amplification of TCR beta CDR3 regions used RNA as the template. The primer set for the first-round RT-PCR of the TCR CDR3 was HTBI. One entry per CDR3 protein, called by TCRdb with MiXCR from the multiplex PCR reads. The table has approximately 500,000 distinct CDR3 sequences, about 45% seen once. V lost 4 bases to trimming and J lost 5 bases; unmatched junction nucleotides: 14. Germline V CDR1 and CDR2: SGDLS, YYNGEE. There are 16 residues in the CDR3. The sample holds many counts of this clonotype. The target antigen is unknown. The chain employs TRBV9 and TRBJ1-1; 7 bases align to TRBD1. The receptor was derived from a woman aged 18-29 years with Graves' hyperthyroidism. The sample comprised peripheral blood or thyroid tissue (not recorded which). The CDR3 DNA follows: TGTGCCAGCAGCCCGCAGGAGGGGGCGAAATTGACTGAAGCTTTCTTT. As protein: CASSPQEGAKLTEAFF.